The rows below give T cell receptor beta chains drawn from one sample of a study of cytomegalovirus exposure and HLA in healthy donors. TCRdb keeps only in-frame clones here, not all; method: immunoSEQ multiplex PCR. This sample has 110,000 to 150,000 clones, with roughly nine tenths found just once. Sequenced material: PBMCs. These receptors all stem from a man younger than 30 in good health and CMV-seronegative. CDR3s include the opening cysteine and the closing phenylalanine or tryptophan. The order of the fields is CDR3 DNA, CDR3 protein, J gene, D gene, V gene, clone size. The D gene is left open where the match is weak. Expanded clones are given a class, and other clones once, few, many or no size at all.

cdr3_nt: TGTGCCTGGAGCCCGGGACTAGCGGGGGTCACAGATACGCAGTATTTT
cdr3_aa: CAWSPGLAGVTDTQYF
j_call: TRBJ2-3
d_call: TRBD2
v_call: TRBV30
clone_size: .

cdr3_nt: TGTGCCAGCAGTGCTCACCTCAACAGGAACACTGAAGCTTTCTTT
cdr3_aa: CASSAHLNRNTEAFF
j_call: TRBJ1-1
d_call: .
v_call: TRBV6-5
clone_size: .

cdr3_nt: TGTGCCAGCAGTACGGACAGGGACGGTCATAGTGAGCAGTTCTTC
cdr3_aa: CASSTDRDGHSEQFF
j_call: TRBJ2-1
d_call: TRBD1
v_call: TRBV27
clone_size: .

cdr3_nt: TGTGCCAGCTCGGTGGGGCAGAACATTCAGTACTTC
cdr3_aa: CASSVGQNIQYF
j_call: TRBJ2-4
d_call: .
v_call: TRBV18
clone_size: .

cdr3_nt: TGTGCCATCAGAGTACCCCCGGGACTAGCGGGACCTCAGTACTTC
cdr3_aa: CAIRVPPGLAGPQYF
j_call: TRBJ2-4
d_call: TRBD2
v_call: TRBV10-3
clone_size: .

cdr3_nt: TGTGCCAGCAGTCGCCAAGGAGGTGGTAGCTATGGCTACACCTTC
cdr3_aa: CASSRQGGGSYGYTF
j_call: TRBJ1-2
d_call: .
v_call: TRBV27
clone_size: .

cdr3_nt: TGCGCCAGCAGCTTGGGACTAGTTACGGGGACGGCCGGGGAGCTGTTTTTT
cdr3_aa: CASSLGLVTGTAGELFF
j_call: TRBJ2-2
d_call: .
v_call: TRBV5-1
clone_size: .

cdr3_nt: TGTGCCAGCAGTTGGGCCGAGAACACTGAAGCTTTCTTT
cdr3_aa: CASSWAENTEAFF
j_call: TRBJ1-1
d_call: .
v_call: TRBV27
clone_size: .

cdr3_nt: TGTGCCAGCAGCTCAACACCGCCTGTGCGGCACAATGAGCAGTTCTTC
cdr3_aa: CASSSTPPVRHNEQFF
j_call: TRBJ2-1
d_call: .
v_call: TRBV11-2
clone_size: .

cdr3_nt: TGTGCCAGCAGCTTTTTGGCCTCGGACAGCTCTGGGGCCAACGTCCTGACTTTC
cdr3_aa: CASSFLASDSSGANVLTF
j_call: TRBJ2-6
d_call: .
v_call: TRBV7-2
clone_size: .

cdr3_nt: TGTGCCATCAGCGCAGACAGGGGAAACATTCAGTACTTC
cdr3_aa: CAISADRGNIQYF
j_call: TRBJ2-4
d_call: TRBD1
v_call: TRBV10-3
clone_size: once

cdr3_nt: TGTGCCAGCAGCCCCCGGTGGGGGGGCAATCAGCCCCAGCATTTT
cdr3_aa: CASSPRWGGNQPQHF
j_call: TRBJ1-5
d_call: .
v_call: TRBV5-8
clone_size: few

cdr3_nt: TGCAGCGTTGATTTGTCCGGGACTGAAGCTTTCTTT
cdr3_aa: CSVDLSGTEAFF
j_call: TRBJ1-1
d_call: .
v_call: TRBV29-1
clone_size: .

cdr3_nt: TGCGCCAGCAGCTCGCAACTAGCGGGGCATGAGCAGTTCTTC
cdr3_aa: CASSSQLAGHEQFF
j_call: TRBJ2-1
d_call: TRBD2
v_call: TRBV5-1
clone_size: .

cdr3_nt: TGCGCCAGCAGCTTGGGGGACAGGTTTGGCACCGGGGAGCTGTTTTTT
cdr3_aa: CASSLGDRFGTGELFF
j_call: TRBJ2-2
d_call: TRBD1
v_call: TRBV5-1
clone_size: .

cdr3_nt: TGTGCCAGCAGTGCGGCCGGGAGCACTGAAGCTTTCTTT
cdr3_aa: CASSAAGSTEAFF
j_call: TRBJ1-1
d_call: .
v_call: TRBV2
clone_size: .

cdr3_nt: TGTGCCAGCAGCCCCCGGACTAGCGGGAGAGAAGAGACCCAGTACTTC
cdr3_aa: CASSPRTSGREETQYF
j_call: TRBJ2-5
d_call: TRBD2
v_call: TRBV5-6
clone_size: .

cdr3_nt: TGTGCCAGCAGCTTAGCAGGTCAAGAGGGCTATGGCTACACCTTC
cdr3_aa: CASSLAGQEGYGYTF
j_call: TRBJ1-2
d_call: .
v_call: TRBV7-2
clone_size: .

cdr3_nt: TGCGCCAGCAGCCAAGATTCGGAGGGTTGGTCCTACGAGCAGTACTTC
cdr3_aa: CASSQDSEGWSYEQYF
j_call: TRBJ2-7
d_call: .
v_call: TRBV4-1
clone_size: .

cdr3_nt: TGTGCCAGCAACCTTAGGACAATCGGACTAGCTGGTGGTGAGCAGTTCTTC
cdr3_aa: CASNLRTIGLAGGEQFF
j_call: TRBJ2-1
d_call: TRBD2
v_call: TRBV27
clone_size: .

cdr3_nt: TGCGCCAGCAGCCCAACCGGACAGGGGGCCGTCACTGAAGCTTTCTTT
cdr3_aa: CASSPTGQGAVTEAFF
j_call: TRBJ1-1
d_call: TRBD1
v_call: TRBV5-1
clone_size: .

cdr3_nt: TGTGCCAGCAGCTTAGGGTGGACAGAAGGAAACACCATATATTTT
cdr3_aa: CASSLGWTEGNTIYF
j_call: TRBJ1-3
d_call: .
v_call: TRBV11-3
clone_size: .

cdr3_nt: TGTGCCAGCAGCGCGGGGGGGCGGACAGATACGCAGTATTTT
cdr3_aa: CASSAGGRTDTQYF
j_call: TRBJ2-3
d_call: TRBD2
v_call: TRBV9
clone_size: .

cdr3_nt: TGTGCCAGCAGCTTTGGGGCTAGCGGGAGCACAGATACGCAGTATTTT
cdr3_aa: CASSFGASGSTDTQYF
j_call: TRBJ2-3
d_call: TRBD2
v_call: TRBV7-8
clone_size: .

cdr3_nt: TGTGCCTGGAGTCCCGACAGGCTACCCTCCTCCTATAATTCACCCCTCCACTTT
cdr3_aa: CAWSPDRLPSSYNSPLHF
j_call: TRBJ1-6
d_call: .
v_call: TRBV30
clone_size: .

cdr3_nt: TGTGCCAGCAGGGAGACAGACAATGAGCAGTTCTTC
cdr3_aa: CASRETDNEQFF
j_call: TRBJ2-1
d_call: .
v_call: TRBV6-1
clone_size: .

cdr3_nt: TGTGCCAGTAGTTGGCTAACAGACAATGAGCAGTTCTTC
cdr3_aa: CASSWLTDNEQFF
j_call: TRBJ2-1
d_call: .
v_call: TRBV19
clone_size: .

cdr3_nt: TGTGCCAGCAACCGCACAGGGGACCTATCCTACGAGCAGTACTTC
cdr3_aa: CASNRTGDLSYEQYF
j_call: TRBJ2-7
d_call: TRBD1
v_call: TRBV11-3
clone_size: .

cdr3_nt: TGTGCCAGCTCGCTGGACCGTCCCAGAGTAGCGGCTGGGGCCAACGTCCTGACTTTC
cdr3_aa: CASSLDRPRVAAGANVLTF
j_call: TRBJ2-6
d_call: .
v_call: TRBV18
clone_size: .

cdr3_nt: TGTGCCAGCAGTGAAGTCGGGGGACTAGCGGGGGACAATGAGCAGTTCTTC
cdr3_aa: CASSEVGGLAGDNEQFF
j_call: TRBJ2-1
d_call: TRBD2
v_call: TRBV25-1
clone_size: .

cdr3_nt: TGTGCCAGCAGCTTAGTCCACAGGGACACTGAAGCTTTCTTT
cdr3_aa: CASSLVHRDTEAFF
j_call: TRBJ1-1
d_call: .
v_call: TRBV7-8
clone_size: .

cdr3_nt: TGTGCCAGCAGCGTAGAACAGGGTGCGGTCAATGAGCAGTTCTTC
cdr3_aa: CASSVEQGAVNEQFF
j_call: TRBJ2-1
d_call: .
v_call: TRBV7-7
clone_size: .

cdr3_nt: TGCGCCAGCAGTGAGGCAACGACAGCTGAAGCTTTCTTT
cdr3_aa: CASSEATTAEAFF
j_call: TRBJ1-1
d_call: .
v_call: TRBV10-1
clone_size: .

cdr3_nt: TGCGCCAGCGCCGGGGGAACGAACACCGGGGAGCTGTTTTTT
cdr3_aa: CASAGGTNTGELFF
j_call: TRBJ2-2
d_call: .
v_call: TRBV5-1
clone_size: .

cdr3_nt: TGTGCCAGCACGGGACTAGCAAGATTCACAGATACGCAGTATTTT
cdr3_aa: CASTGLARFTDTQYF
j_call: TRBJ2-3
d_call: TRBD2
v_call: TRBV2
clone_size: .

cdr3_nt: TGTGCCAGCAGCTTAGGGGGACATCCGTACAATGAGCAGTTCTTC
cdr3_aa: CASSLGGHPYNEQFF
j_call: TRBJ2-1
d_call: .
v_call: TRBV7-9
clone_size: .

cdr3_nt: TGCGCCAGCAGCTTGACAGTGGCCCCCACTAACTATGGCTACACCTTC
cdr3_aa: CASSLTVAPTNYGYTF
j_call: TRBJ1-2
d_call: .
v_call: TRBV5-1
clone_size: .